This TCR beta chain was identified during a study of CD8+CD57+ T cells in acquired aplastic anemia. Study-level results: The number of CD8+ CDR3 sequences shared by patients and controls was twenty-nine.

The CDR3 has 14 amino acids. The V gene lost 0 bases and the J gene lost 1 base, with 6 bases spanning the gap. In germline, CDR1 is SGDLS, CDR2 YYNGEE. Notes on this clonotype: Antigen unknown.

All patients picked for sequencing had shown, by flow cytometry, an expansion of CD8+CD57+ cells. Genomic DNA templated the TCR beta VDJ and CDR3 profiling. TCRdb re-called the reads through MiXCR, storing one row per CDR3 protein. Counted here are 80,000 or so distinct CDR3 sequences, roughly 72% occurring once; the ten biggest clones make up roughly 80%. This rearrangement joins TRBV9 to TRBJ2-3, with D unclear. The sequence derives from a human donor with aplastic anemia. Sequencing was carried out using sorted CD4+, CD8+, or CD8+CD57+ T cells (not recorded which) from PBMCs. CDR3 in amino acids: CASSVAMGTDTQYF. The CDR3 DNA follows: TGTGCCAGCAGCGTAGCTATGGGCACAGATACGCAGTATTTT.